The TCR beta chain described here comes from a study of cytomegalovirus exposure and HLA in healthy donors. Study details: An earlier analysis found 95 million to 140 million unique TCR beta sequences from roughly 170 million T cells. Regarding the study as a whole: A highly shared variant cluster was judged a likely technical artifact. Common viral pathogens seemed, in a later analysis, to connect with several of the most significant clusters. For most subjects, TCR beta sequences were reported to predict HLA-A and HLA-B alleles with accuracy.

In germline, CDR1 is LGHNA, CDR2 YNFKEQ. The germline V and J ends were trimmed by 0 bases and 7 bases, with 22 bases remaining between them. The CDR3 is 17 residues long. This clone came up once. Its matching antigen is unknown. Vbeta (60) and Jbeta (13) primers were used in the PCR. The table came from immunoSEQ multiplex PCR; TCRdb's copy has only in-frame clones and leaves some out. There are about 200,000 clones in the sample; roughly 80% occur only once, and less than 3% lies in the top ten. Sequenced sample: PBMCs. The sequence came from a woman aged 40-49 years in good health and CMV-seronegative. The chain has TRBV4-2 and TRBJ2-7, with a weak D call TRBD2 (7 bases). The CDR3 is CASSQDWYGGGYSEQYF. The CDR3 bases are TGTGCCAGCAGCCAAGATTGGTACGGCGGGGGCTACTCGGAGCAGTACTTC.